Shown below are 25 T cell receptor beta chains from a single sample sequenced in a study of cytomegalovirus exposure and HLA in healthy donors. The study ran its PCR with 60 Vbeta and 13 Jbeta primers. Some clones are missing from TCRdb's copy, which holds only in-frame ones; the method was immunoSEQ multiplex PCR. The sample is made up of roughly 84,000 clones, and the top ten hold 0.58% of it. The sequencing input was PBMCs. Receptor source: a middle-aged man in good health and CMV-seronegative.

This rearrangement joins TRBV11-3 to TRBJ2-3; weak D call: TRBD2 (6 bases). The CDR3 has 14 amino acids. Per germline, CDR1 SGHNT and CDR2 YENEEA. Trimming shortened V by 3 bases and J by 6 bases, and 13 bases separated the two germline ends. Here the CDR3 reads CASSFGTAGDTQYF. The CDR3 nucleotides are TGTGCCAGCAGCTTTGGGACTGCAGGCGATACGCAGTATTTT.

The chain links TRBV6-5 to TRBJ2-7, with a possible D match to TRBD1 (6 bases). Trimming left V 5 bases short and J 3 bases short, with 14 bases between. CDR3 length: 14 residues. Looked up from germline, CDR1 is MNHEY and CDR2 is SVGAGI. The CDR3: CASSKGDTFYEQYF. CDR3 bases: TGTGCCAGCAGTAAGGGGGACACTTTCTACGAGCAGTACTTC.

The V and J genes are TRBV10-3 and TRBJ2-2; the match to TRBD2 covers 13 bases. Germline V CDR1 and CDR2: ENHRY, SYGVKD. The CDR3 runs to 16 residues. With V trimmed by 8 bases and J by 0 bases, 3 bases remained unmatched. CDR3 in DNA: TGTGCCATCCTCACTAGCGGGGGGGCGAACACCGGGGAGCTGTTTTTT. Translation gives CAILTSGGANTGELFF.

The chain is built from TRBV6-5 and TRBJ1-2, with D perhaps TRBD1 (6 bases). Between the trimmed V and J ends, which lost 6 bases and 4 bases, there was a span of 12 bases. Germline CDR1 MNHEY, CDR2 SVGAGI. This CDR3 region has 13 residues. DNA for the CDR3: TGTGCCAGCAGGATGGACAGTAGCTATGGCTACACCTTC. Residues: CASRMDSSYGYTF.

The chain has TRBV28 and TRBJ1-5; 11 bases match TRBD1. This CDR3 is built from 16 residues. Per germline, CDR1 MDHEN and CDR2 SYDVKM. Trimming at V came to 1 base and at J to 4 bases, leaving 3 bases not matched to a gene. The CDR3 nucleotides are TGTGCCAGCAGTTTATTTGGGACAGGGGGAAATCAGCCCCAGCATTTT. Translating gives CASSLFGTGGNQPQHF.

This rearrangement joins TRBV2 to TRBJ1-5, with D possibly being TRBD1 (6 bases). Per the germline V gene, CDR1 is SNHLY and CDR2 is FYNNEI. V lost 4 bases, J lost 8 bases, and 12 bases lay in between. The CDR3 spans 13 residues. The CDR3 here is CASSVLWTEPQHF. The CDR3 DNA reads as TGTGCCAGCAGTGTTTTGTGGACAGAGCCCCAGCATTTT.

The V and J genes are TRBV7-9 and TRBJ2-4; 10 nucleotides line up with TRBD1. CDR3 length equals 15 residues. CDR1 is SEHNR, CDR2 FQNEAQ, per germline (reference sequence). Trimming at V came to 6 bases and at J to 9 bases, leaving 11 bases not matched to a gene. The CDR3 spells CASRNDRGRGGIQYF. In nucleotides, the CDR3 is TGTGCCAGCAGAAATGACAGGGGGCGGGGAGGCATTCAGTACTTC. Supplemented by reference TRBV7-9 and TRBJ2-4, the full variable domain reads DTGVSQNPRHKITKRGQNVTFRCDPISEHNRLYWYRQTLGQGPEFLTYFQNEAQLEKSRLLSDRFSAERPKGSFSTLEIQRTEQGDSAMYLCASRNDRGRGGIQYFGAGTRLSVL.

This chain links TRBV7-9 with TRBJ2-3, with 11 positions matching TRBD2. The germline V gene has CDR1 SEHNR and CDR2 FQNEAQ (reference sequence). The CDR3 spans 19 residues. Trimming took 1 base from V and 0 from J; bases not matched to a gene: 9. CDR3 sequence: CASSLGTSGGQASTDTQYF. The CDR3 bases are TGTGCCAGCAGCTTAGGAACTAGCGGGGGCCAGGCTAGCACAGATACGCAGTATTTT. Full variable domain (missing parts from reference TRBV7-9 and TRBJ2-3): DTGVSQNPRHKITKRGQNVTFRCDPISEHNRLYWYRQTLGQGPEFLTYFQNEAQLEKSRLLSDRFSAERPKGSFSTLEIQRTEQGDSAMYLCASSLGTSGGQASTDTQYFGPGTRLTVL.

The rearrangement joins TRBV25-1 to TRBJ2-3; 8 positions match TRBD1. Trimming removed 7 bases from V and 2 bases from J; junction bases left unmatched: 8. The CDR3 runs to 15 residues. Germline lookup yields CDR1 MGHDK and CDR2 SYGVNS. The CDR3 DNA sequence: TGTGCCAGCACGAACCGGGACAGGATCACAGATACGCAGTATTTT. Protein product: CASTNRDRITDTQYF.

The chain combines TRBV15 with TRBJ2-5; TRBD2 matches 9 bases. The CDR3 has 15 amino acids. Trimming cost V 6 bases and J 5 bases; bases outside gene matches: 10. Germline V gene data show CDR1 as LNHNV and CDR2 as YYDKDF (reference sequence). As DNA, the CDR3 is TGTGCCACCAGTGGTGGCCTAGCGGGGTTCGAGACCCAGTACTTC. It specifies CATSGGLAGFETQYF.

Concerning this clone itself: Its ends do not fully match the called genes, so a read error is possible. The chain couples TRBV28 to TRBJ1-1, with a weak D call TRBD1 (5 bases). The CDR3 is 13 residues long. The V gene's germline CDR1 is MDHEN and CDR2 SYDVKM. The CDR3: CASSLISGGGTDF. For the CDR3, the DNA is TGTGCCAGCAGTTTAATTAGTGGGGGAGGCACCGACTTT.

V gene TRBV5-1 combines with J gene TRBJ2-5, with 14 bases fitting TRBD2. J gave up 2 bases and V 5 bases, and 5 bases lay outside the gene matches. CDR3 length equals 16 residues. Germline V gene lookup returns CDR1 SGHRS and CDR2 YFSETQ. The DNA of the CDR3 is TGCGCCAGCAGACGAGGGACTAGCGGGGGACAAGAGACCCAGTACTTC. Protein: CASRRGTSGGQETQYF.

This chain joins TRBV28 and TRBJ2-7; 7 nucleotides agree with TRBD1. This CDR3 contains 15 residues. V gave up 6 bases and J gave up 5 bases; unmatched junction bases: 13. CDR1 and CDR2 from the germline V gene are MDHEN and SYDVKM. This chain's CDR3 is CASSTKTGYFDEQYF. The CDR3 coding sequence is TGTGCCAGCAGCACTAAGACAGGGTACTTCGACGAGCAGTACTTC. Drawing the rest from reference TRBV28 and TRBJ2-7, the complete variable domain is DVKVTQSSRYLVKRTGEKVFLECVQDMDHENMFWYRQDPGLGLRLIYFSYDVKMKEKGDIPEGYSVSREKKERFSLILESASTNQTSMYLCASSTKTGYFDEQYFGPGTRLTVT.

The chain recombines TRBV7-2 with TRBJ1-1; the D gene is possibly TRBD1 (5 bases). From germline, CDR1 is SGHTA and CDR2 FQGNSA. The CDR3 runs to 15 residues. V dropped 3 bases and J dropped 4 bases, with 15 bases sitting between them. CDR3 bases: TGTGCCAGCAGCTTGGGTCAGGGTTCGGTCACTGAAGCTTTCTTT. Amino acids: CASSLGQGSVTEAFF.

The CDR3 DNA reads TGTGCCAGCAGCTTAGATCTTGGGAACAGGGTTGGGGCGGGCACTGAAGCTTTCTTT. Translated: CASSLDLGNRVGAGTEAFF. This chain uses TRBV11-2 with TRBJ1-1; D is perhaps TRBD1 (6 bases). Germline assignment: CDR1 SGHAT and CDR2 FQNNGV. The CDR3 spans 19 residues. Trimming removed 0 bases at V and 4 bases at J, with 24 bases between.

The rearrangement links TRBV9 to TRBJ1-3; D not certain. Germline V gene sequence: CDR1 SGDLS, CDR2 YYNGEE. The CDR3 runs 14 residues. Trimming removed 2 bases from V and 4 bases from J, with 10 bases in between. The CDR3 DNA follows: TGTGCCAGCAGCGTCGACTACTCCGGAAACACCATATATTTT. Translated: CASSVDYSGNTIYF.

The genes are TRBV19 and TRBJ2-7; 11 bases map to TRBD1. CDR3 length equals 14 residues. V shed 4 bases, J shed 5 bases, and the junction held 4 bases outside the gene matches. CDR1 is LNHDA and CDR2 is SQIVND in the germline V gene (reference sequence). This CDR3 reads CASSTWDRGNEQYF. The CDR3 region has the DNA TGTGCCAGTAGTACCTGGGACAGGGGGAACGAGCAGTACTTC.

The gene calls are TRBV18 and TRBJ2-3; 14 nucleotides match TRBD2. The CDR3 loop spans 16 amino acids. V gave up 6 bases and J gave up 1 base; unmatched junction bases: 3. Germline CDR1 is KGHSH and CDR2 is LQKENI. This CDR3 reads CASSRGLAGGTDTQYF. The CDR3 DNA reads TGTGCCAGCTCGCGGGGACTAGCGGGGGGCACAGATACGCAGTATTTT.

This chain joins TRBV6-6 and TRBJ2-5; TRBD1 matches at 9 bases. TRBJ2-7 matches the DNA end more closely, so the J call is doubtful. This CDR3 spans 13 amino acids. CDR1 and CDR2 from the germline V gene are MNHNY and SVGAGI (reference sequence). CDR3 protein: CASSPTGGDEQYF. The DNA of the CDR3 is TGTGCCAGCAGTCCGACAGGGGGAGACGAGCAGTACTTC.

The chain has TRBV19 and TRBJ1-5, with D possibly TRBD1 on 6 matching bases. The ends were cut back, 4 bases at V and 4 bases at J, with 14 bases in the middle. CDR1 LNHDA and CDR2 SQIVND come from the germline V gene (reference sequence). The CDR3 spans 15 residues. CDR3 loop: CASSTIDRRNQPQHF. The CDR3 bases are TGTGCCAGTAGTACCATCGACAGGAGGAATCAGCCCCAGCATTTT.

In DNA form, the CDR3 reads TGCAGCGTTTTCGGGGGGGCGAACACCGGGGAGCTGTTTTTT. As protein: CSVFGGANTGELFF. This chain links TRBV29-1 with TRBJ2-2; 8 nucleotides line up with TRBD2. The CDR3 consists of 14 residues. V lost 5 bases and J lost 0; bases outside the gene matches: 2. Germline V gene data show CDR1 as SQVTM and CDR2 as ANQGSEA.

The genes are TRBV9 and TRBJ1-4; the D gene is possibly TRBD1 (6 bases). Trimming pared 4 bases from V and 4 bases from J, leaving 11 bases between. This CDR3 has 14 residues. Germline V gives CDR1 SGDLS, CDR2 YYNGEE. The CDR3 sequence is CASSTTGSNEKLFF. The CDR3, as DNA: TGTGCCAGCAGCACTACAGGGAGTAATGAAAAACTGTTTTTT.

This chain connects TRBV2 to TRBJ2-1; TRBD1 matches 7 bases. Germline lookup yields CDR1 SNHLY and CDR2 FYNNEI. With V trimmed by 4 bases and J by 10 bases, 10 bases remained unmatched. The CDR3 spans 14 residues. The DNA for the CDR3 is TGTGCCAGCAGTGGGGGACAGTTCCTCAGAGAGCAGTTCTTC. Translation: CASSGGQFLREQFF.

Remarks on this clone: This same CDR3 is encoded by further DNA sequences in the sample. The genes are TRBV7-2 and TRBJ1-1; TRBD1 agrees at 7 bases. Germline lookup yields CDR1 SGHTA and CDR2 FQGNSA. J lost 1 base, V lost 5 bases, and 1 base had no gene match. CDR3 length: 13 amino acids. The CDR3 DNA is TGTGCCAGCAGCAGGGACAGGAACACTGAAGCTTTCTTT. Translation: CASSRDRNTEAFF.

The CDR3 nucleotides are TGTGCCAGCAGCCCGGGACAGAGTAGCAATCAGCCCCAGCATTTT. It specifies CASSPGQSSNQPQHF. This chain joins TRBV9 and TRBJ1-5; 7 nucleotides agree with TRBD1. Unmatched junction bases numbered 4, after V lost 4 bases and J lost 0 bases. Germline-derived CDR1 and CDR2 are SGDLS and YYNGEE. CDR3 length equals 15 residues.